This T cell receptor (beta chain) was profiled in a study of T cell repertoires in cytomegalovirus infection. Overall study context: Indicated by public TCR beta signatures were CMV infection and matching HLA type. Notes on the study in general: The ex vivo response was dominated by HLA-C-restricted CMV-specific TCR beta clonotypes. Cumulative frequency of public TCR beta families picked out carriers of CMV plus the relevant HLA.

This clonotype has only a few counts. What it binds is unknown. Germline lookup yields CDR1 SGHTA and CDR2 FQGTGA. V lost 5 bases to trimming and J lost 5 bases; unmatched junction nucleotides: 6. CDR3 size: 14 residues. In TCRdb, the reads were re-called with MiXCR into one record per CDR3 protein. Of fewer than 850,000 distinct CDR3 sequences in the sample, about 27% were seen once. The sequence was obtained from a human donor in good health (CMV status not recorded). Some clones in this sample may be carry-over from other donors' samples. V gene TRBV7-3 combines with J gene TRBJ2-3; 8 nucleotides match TRBD1. Sequencing used cultured CD8+ T cells from PBMCs, obtained from culture after CMV antigen stimulation. This CDR3 reads CASSTGQGGDTQYF. In DNA, the CDR3 is TGTGCCAGCAGCACCGGACAGGGCGGAGATACGCAGTATTTT.